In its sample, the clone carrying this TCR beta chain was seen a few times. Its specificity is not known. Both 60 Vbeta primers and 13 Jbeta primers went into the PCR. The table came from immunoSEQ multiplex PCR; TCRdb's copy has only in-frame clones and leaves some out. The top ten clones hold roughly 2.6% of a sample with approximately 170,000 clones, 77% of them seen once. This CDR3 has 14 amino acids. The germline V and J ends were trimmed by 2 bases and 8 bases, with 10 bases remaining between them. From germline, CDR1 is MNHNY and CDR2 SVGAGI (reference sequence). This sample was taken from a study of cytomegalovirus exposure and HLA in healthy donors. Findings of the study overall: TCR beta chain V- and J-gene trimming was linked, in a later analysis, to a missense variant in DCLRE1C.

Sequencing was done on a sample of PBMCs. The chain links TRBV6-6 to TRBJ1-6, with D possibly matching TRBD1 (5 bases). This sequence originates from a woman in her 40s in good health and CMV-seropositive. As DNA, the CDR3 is TGTGCCAGCAGTTACGAGCCGGGGGATTCACCCCTCCACTTT. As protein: CASSYEPGDSPLHF.